The sequence of this T cell receptor beta chain was determined in a study of PD-L1 blockade in urothelial cancer (dated by TCRdb to 2016 to 2017). Looking at the study overall: Every patient began therapy around 2014 and was given atezolizumab 1,200 mg intravenously every 3 weeks. About 85% of the 29 patients were males with bladder-origin urothelial cancer, and about 60% of the roughly 29 reported a prior smoking history. An ECOG performance status of 0 or 1 was recorded for the patients, and 0 to 3 prior chemotherapy regimens had been received by the patients. Blood samples were analyzed 3 weeks after the start of treatment (second dose) and 6 weeks after the start of treatment. Blood samples yielded a median of around 130,000 T cells and roughly 83,000 unique TCRs, with median clonality around 0.083. The study, an exploratory multi-omic analysis, examined somatic, immune and clinical correlates of response to PD-L1 blockade with atezolizumab in urothelial cancer. Pretreatment tumor samples, along with matched peripheral blood collected serially before and after atezolizumab treatment, underwent TCR sequencing. Durable clinical benefit was defined as a progression-free survival longer than 6 months, and TCR features were additionally tested against progression-free survival and overall survival. In the same patients, pretreatment tumors underwent whole exome sequencing and RNA sequencing in addition to TCR sequencing. Durable clinical benefit was achieved by nine patients but not by the remaining 20. Some 29 patients had pretreatment blood TCR-seq, roughly 24 had at least one posttreatment blood collection, and roughly 24 had tumor TCR-seq. Here is what the overall study found, with its caveats: At 3 weeks after the start of treatment, tumor-associated TCR clones in peripheral blood had expanded more in patients with durable benefit (n ≈ 24, p = 0.022). A pretreatment peripheral blood TCR clonality below the median was linked to improved progression-free and overall survival. Because of the small sample size (n of about 30) and the many exploratory analyses performed, the results are intended to be regarded as hypothesis-generating.

What this sample's time point label stands for: peripheral blood 6 weeks after treatment start. The cohort included roughly 29 patients with locally advanced or metastatic urothelial carcinoma who were treated at Memorial Sloan Kettering on a trial protocol. Peripheral blood mononuclear cells were collected from each patient pretreatment and during treatment, giving between 1 and 8 total time points per patient. The Qiagen DNeasy Blood extraction kit was used to purify genomic DNA from total PBMCs and from tumor samples. PBMCs were collected pretreatment and during treatment, and were isolated and stored as previously described. Each PCR received spiked-in synthetic TCR analog templates so that absolute template abundance could be estimated from read counts. The immunoSEQ assay used bias-controlled V and J gene primers to amplify TCRbeta CDR3 regions from genomic DNA. Rearranged TCRbeta segments were sequenced at approximately 20X coverage. The paper's processing steps were these. Clustering was used to correct sequencing errors, and CDR3s were annotated against IMGT so that V, D and J genes could be assigned. Downstream analyses used only productive TCRbeta rearrangements, leaving out any out-of-frame or stop-codon sequences. Clonality was calculated as one minus the Shannon entropy normalized by the log of the number of unique productive sequences. Fisher's exact test with Benjamini-Hochberg correction, using a cutoff of adjusted p below 0.01, was how clones that differed between time points or between blood and tumor were identified. TCRdb's version of the immuneACCESS table is confined to in-frame rearrangements and falls short of the full clone set. An unresolved V gene accounts for under half of the shortfall where checked; the remainder is of unknown origin. That table gives V, J and clone size, and the DNA gave D and trimming. The sample contains some 50,000 clones, around 82% of them found a single time. In total, the top ten clones hold roughly 1.8% of the sample.

From its cysteine to its phenylalanine, the CDR3 spans 11 amino acids. Only the CDR3 DNA stays, 33 bases, in frame from base 1. Trimming costs V 4 bases and J 4 bases, and their ends lie 5 bases apart. In the germline V gene (reference sequence), CDR1 corresponds to MNHEY and CDR2 to SMNVEV. For this clone: This clone's antigen is unknown. No base quality values were provided; no much bigger clone lies one nucleotide off.

The material sequenced was PBMCs, taken around atezolizumab (anti-PD-L1) treatment. Recombination connected TRBV27 to TRBJ2-7; the D gene cannot be resolved reliably. The sequence came from a man over 45 with urothelial cancer. The CDR3: CASSSFYEQYF. The nucleotide sequence reads as follows: TGTGCCAGCAGTTCGTTTTACGAGCAGTACTTC.